The 4 T cell receptor beta chains below were found in one sample sequenced in a study of CD8 T cells in Susac syndrome. The RNA, about 0.45 to 1 ug, was put through reverse transcription using random hexamers. TCRdb re-analysed the immunoSEQ multiplex PCR reads in MiXCR, keeping a single row per CDR3 protein. Altogether hundreds of thousands of distinct CDR3 sequences are present, 89% being singletons, with the ten largest covering 0.18%. The sample comprised CD8+ T cells from PBMCs. The source is a human donor with multiple sclerosis.

The chain uses TRBV20-1 and TRBJ2-5, with no clear D. Germline loops: CDR1 DFQATT, CDR2 SNEGSKA (reference sequence). Trimming took 5 bases from V and 5 from J, leaving 6 bases between them. The CDR3 is made up of 10 amino acids. The CDR3 DNA reads TGCAGTGCTGGGGTGGAGACCCAGTACTTC. Its translation is CSAGVETQYF.

The rearrangement joins TRBV27 to TRBJ2-2; 11 bases agree with TRBD1. The CDR3 runs to 17 residues. CDR1 MNHEY and CDR2 SMNVEV come from the germline V gene (reference sequence). J was trimmed by 5 bases and V by 5 bases; bases with no gene match: 10. The CDR3 DNA is TGTGCCAGCAGTCCAACGGGGGACAGGGGGTTAACCGGGGAGCTGTTTTTT. The encoded protein is CASSPTGDRGLTGELFF.

The table lists this clonotype with a count of one. V usage is TRBV19 and J usage is TRBJ2-3; the match to TRBD2 covers 10 bases. The germline V gene has CDR1 LNHDA and CDR2 SQIVND (reference sequence). Trimming cost V 5 bases and J 4 bases; bases outside gene matches: 6. The CDR3 is 15 residues long. DNA for the CDR3: TGTGCCAGTAGTTCGCTAGCGGGAGTGGCAGATACGCAGTATTTT. It is translated as CASSSLAGVADTQYF. The complete variable domain, with remaining parts taken from reference TRBV19 and TRBJ2-3, reads DGGITQSPKYLFRKEGQNVTLSCEQNLNHDAMYWYRQDPGQGLRLIYYSQIVNDFQKGDIAEGYSVSREKKESFPLTVTSAQKNPTAFYLCASSSLAGVADTQYFGPGTRLTVL.

The chain couples TRBV7-2 to TRBJ2-5, with 9 bases aligning to TRBD1. The CDR3 has 15 amino acids. CDR1 is SGHTA and CDR2 is FQGNSA in the germline V gene. V lost 3 bases, J lost 5 bases, and 7 bases stayed unmatched. The CDR3 is CASSFGTGFGETQYF. The CDR3 nucleotides are TGTGCCAGCAGCTTTGGGACAGGGTTTGGGGAGACCCAGTACTTC.